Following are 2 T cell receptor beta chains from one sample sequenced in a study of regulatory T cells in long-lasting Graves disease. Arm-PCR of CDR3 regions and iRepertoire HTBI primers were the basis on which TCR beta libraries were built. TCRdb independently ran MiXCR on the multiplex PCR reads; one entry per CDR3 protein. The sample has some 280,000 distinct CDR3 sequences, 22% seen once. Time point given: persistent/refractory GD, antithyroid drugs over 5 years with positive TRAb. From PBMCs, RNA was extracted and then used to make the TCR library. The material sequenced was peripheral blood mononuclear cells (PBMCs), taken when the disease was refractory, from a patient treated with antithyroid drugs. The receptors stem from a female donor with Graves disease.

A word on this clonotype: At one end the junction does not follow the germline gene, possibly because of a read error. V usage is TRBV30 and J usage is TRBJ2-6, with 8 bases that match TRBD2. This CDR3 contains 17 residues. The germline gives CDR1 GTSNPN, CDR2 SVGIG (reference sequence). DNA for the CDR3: TGTGCCTGGAGTGTACAAGCGGGAGTAACTGGGGCCAACGCCCTGACTTTC. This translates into CAWSVQAGVTGANALTF.

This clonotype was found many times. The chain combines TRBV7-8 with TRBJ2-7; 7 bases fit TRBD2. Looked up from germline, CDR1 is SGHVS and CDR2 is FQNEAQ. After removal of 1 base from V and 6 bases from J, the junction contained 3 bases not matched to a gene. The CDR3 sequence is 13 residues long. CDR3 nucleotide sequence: TGTGCCAGCAGCTTAGGGACTAGAGTCGAGCAGTACTTC. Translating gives CASSLGTRVEQYF. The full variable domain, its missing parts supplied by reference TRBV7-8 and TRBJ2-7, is GAGVSQSPRYKVAKRGQDVALRCDPISGHVSLFWYQQALGQGPEFLTYFQNEAQLDKSGLPSDRFFAERPEGSVSTLKIQRTQQEDSAVYLCASSLGTRVEQYFGPGTRLTVT.